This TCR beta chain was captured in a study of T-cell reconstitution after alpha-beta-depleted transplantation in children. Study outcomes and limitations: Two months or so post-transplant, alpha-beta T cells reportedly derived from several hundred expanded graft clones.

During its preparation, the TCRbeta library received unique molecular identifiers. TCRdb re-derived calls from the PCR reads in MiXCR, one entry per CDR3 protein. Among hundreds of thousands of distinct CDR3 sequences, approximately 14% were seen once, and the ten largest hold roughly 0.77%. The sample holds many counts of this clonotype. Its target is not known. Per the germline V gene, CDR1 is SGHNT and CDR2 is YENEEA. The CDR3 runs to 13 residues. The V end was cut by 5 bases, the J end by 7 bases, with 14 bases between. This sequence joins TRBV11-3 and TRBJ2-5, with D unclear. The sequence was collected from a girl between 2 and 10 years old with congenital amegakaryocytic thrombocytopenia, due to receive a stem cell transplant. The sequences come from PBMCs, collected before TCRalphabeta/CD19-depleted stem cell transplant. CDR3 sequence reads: CASSLTWDGTQYF. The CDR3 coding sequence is TGTGCCAGCAGCCTAACATGGGATGGGACCCAGTACTTC. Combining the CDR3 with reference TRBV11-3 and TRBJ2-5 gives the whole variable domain EAGVVQSPRYKIIEKKQPVAFWCNPISGHNTLYWYLQNLGQGPELLIRYENEEAVDDSQLPKDRFSAERLKGVDSTLKIQPAELGDSAVYLCASSLTWDGTQYFGPGTRLLVL.